This section outlines one T cell receptor (beta chain) sequence together with its context. Investigators performed immunoSEQ version v3.0 at survey level. Profiled with immunoSEQ multiplex PCR; TCRdb holds only in-frame clones, not every one. The top ten hold approximately 15% of the sample, which has approximately 7,900 clones, roughly 82% seen once. This sample was taken from a study of long-term antiretroviral therapy in people with HIV. Amounts of about 0.9-11 million cryopreserved PBMC were held in the samples before DNA extraction. The sequenced sample was unsorted PBMCs, obtained 0.1 years after starting antiretroviral therapy. This TCR derives from a man aged 35 to 55 with HIV.

The CDR3 nucleotides are TGCAGCGGTGACAGGAACACTGAAGCTTTCTTT. Protein sequence: CSGDRNTEAFF. The chain employs TRBV29-1 and TRBJ1-1, with D perhaps TRBD1 (5 bases). The CDR3 contains 11 residues. Trimming stripped 7 bases from V and 1 base from J, with 7 bases between. Germline CDR1 SQVTM, CDR2 ANQGSEA.